These 6 T cell receptor beta chains were sequenced from one sample in a study of T cell repertoires in cytomegalovirus infection. The antigens of these receptors remain unknown. TCRdb fed the reads into MiXCR, producing one record per CDR3 protein. The sample carries about 770,000 distinct CDR3 sequences, about 29% recorded once. Sequenced here: cultured CD8+ T cells from PBMCs, sampled from culture after CMV antigen stimulation. The source is a human donor in good health (CMV status not recorded). Some clones in this sample may be carry-over from other donors' samples.

In its sample, this clonotype was seen a few times. The V gene is TRBV6-1, the J gene TRBJ2-1; D may be TRBD1 (6 bases). V was pared by 7 bases and J by 3 bases, with 22 bases between. CDR3 length: 17 residues. Per germline, CDR1 MNHNS and CDR2 SASEGT. CDR3 nucleotides: TGTGCCAGCACTACCCCTTTGGGGGCCGCCCTCTACAATGAGCAGTTCTTC. Encoded protein: CASTTPLGAALYNEQFF.

In its sample, this clonotype was seen a few times. The chain links TRBV15 to TRBJ2-3; 9 bases are a match to TRBD1. Germline V lookup: CDR1 LNHNV, CDR2 YYDKDF (reference sequence). CDR3 length: 15 residues. Trimming cost V 3 bases and J 2 bases; bases outside gene matches: 3. The CDR3 nucleotides read TGTGCCACCAGCAGGGACAGGGGACCCACAGATACGCAGTATTTT. Its translation: CATSRDRGPTDTQYF.

The chain recombines TRBV27 with TRBJ1-5; 9 nucleotides align to TRBD1. Unmatched junction bases numbered 4, after V lost 8 bases and J lost 5 bases. Germline V gene data show CDR1 as MNHEY and CDR2 as SMNVEV (reference sequence). This CDR3 contains 13 residues. Here the CDR3 reads CASQQGAYQPQHF. CDR3 in DNA: TGTGCCAGCCAACAGGGGGCTTATCAGCCCCAGCATTTT.

This clonotype was observed a few times. The rearrangement uses TRBV10-3 and TRBJ2-5; 8 bases map to TRBD2. The V and J ends lost 4 bases and 2 bases, in that order; junction bases with no gene match: 0. CDR1 and CDR2 (germline): ENHRY, SYGVKD. The CDR3 runs to 13 residues. CDR3 protein: CAISGLAQETQYF. The CDR3 nucleotides read TGTGCCATCAGTGGACTAGCGCAAGAGACCCAGTACTTC.

The rearrangement links TRBV20-1 to TRBJ1-2, with a tentative D call TRBD1 (6 bases). Per the germline V gene, CDR1 is DFQATT and CDR2 is SNEGSKA (reference sequence). This CDR3 comprises 13 residues. With 3 bases removed from V and 1 base from J, the gap between germline ends came to 9 bases. The CDR3 protein is CSASNRDNYGYTF. The CDR3 nucleotides are TGCAGTGCTAGTAACAGGGATAACTATGGCTACACCTTC.

This sequence joins TRBV12-3 or TRBV12-4 and TRBJ2-2, with D perhaps TRBD1 or TRBD2 (6 bases each). The V end was cut by 8 bases, the J end by 6 bases, with 10 bases between. The CDR3 consists of 12 residues. DNA for the CDR3: TGTGCCAGCGAGGGGGGCTCCGGGGAGCTGTTTTTT. Amino acids: CASEGGSGELFF.